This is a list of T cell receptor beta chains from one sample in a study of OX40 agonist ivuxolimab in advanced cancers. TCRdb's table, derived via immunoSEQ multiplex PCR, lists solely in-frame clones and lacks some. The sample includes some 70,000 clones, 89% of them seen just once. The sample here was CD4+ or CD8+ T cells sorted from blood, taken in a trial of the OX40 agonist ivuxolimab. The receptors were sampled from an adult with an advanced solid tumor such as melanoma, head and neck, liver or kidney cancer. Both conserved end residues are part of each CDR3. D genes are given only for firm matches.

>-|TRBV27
CASKGGPLDNEQFF
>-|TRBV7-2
CASSLHTRTDTQYF
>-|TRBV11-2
CASSFRRKGGATYEQYF
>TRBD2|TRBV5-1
CASSTGTSGGSYEQYF
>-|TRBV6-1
CASRPGSSGANVLTF
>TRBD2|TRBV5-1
CASSSKLLAGQETQYF
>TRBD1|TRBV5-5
CASAPGQIRSNYGYTF
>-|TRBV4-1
CASSQGGGQNSPLHF
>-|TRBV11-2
CASSLTETQYF
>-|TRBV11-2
CASSLATLGGRRDNSPLHF
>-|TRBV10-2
CASGVGGNQPQHF
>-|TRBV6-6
CASSYSGYGYTF
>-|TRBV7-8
CASSWQGPPLHF
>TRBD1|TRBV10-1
CASSPGTGAYNEQFF
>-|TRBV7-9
CASSSAWEQYKQETQYF
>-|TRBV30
CACPIGGFRGYGYTF
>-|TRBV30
CAWSVSDVSYNEQFF
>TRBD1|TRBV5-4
CASSPPPGTGGSPLHF
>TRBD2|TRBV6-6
CASRSSGNTDTQYF
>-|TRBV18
CASSPRQRGTEAFF
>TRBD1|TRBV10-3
CAISTAETGGWDTQYF